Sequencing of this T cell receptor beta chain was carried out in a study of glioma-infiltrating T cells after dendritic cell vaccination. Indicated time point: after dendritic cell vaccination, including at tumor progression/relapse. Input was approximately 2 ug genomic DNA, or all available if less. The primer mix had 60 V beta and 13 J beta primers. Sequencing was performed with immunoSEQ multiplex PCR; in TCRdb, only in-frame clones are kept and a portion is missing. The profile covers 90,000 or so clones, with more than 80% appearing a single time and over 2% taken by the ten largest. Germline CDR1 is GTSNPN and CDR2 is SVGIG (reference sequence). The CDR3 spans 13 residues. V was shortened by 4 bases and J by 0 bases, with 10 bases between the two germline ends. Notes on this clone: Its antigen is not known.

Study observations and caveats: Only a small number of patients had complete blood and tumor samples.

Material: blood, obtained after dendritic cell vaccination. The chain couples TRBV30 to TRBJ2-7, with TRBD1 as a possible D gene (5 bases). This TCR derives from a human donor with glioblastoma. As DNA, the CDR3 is TGTGCCTGGACAGGGTTCCGCTCCTACGAGCAGTACTTC. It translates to CAWTGFRSYEQYF.